This T cell receptor beta chain was identified during a study of OX40 agonist ivuxolimab in advanced cancers. Some background on the complete study: Ivuxolimab, which targeted the costimulatory receptor OX40 (CD134), was an agonistic, fully human IgG2 monoclonal antibody. Intravenous ivuxolimab was administered to patients every 2 weeks at six dose levels: 0.01, 0.1, 0.3, 1.5, 3 and 10 mg/kg. Partial responses occurred in three dose-escalation patients, of whom one had hepatocellular carcinoma and two had cutaneous melanoma. Patients were allowed to have had prior anti-PD-1, anti-PD-L1 or anti-CTLA-4 therapy, and roughly 40% of the dose-escalation patients had previously received checkpoint inhibitors. Peripheral TCRbeta sequencing was intended to test whether TCR sequence diversity was altered and clonal T-cell expansion was caused by ivuxolimab. Of the roughly 50 dose-escalation patients, hepatocellular carcinoma was present in some 19, melanoma in approximately 15, renal cell carcinoma in 9 and head and neck cancer in 9. In the dose-escalation cohort, around four fifths of patients were male, and the mean age was around 65 years with a range of roughly 20 to 85. The paper reports the monotherapy dose-escalation portion (N ≈ 50 patients) of the phase I ivuxolimab trial. Results the study describes overall, beyond this receptor: At doses of 0.1 to 3.0 mg/kg, clonal expansion of both CD4+ and CD8+ T cells in blood was seen between baseline and week 6. Partial responders in the 0.1-3.0 mg/kg groups had among the lowest normalized peripheral clonal expansion, especially among CD8+ T cells. On average, CD8+ T cells showed more expanded clones than CD4+ T cells after ivuxolimab. The antigen specificity of the clonally expanded peripheral T cells was not determined. Low levels of normalized T-cell clonal expansion were also seen in some patients who did not respond.

As for this clone: What this receptor recognizes is not known. Per-nucleotide qualities are absent, and no much larger clonotype sits a single base away.

The germline V gene gives CDR1 as SGHVS and CDR2 as FQNEAQ. V is pared back by 1 base and J by 5 bases, with 11 bases lying between the germline termini. The CDR3 spans 14 residues, from the cysteine through the phenylalanine. Of the read, only the CDR3 DNA is kept; its 42 bases are in frame from base 1. Patients with a history of autoimmune disease or receiving systemic immunosuppression were excluded from the trial. Peripheral blood for TCR sequencing was collected from all dose cohorts at baseline, on cycle 4 day 1, and on cycle 7 day 1. The samples were taken from a phase I, first-in-human, multicenter, open-label dose-escalation trial of ivuxolimab. Adults with locally advanced or metastatic melanoma, renal cell carcinoma, hepatocellular carcinoma or head and neck squamous cell carcinoma were enrolled in the trial. Before TCR sequencing, CD4+ T cells and CD8+ T cells were sorted from peripheral blood as separate populations.

Genomic DNA was isolated from the sorted cells so that the TCRbeta CDR3 region could be sequenced. The immunoSEQ Assay was used to sequence the TCRbeta CDR3 regions. The table comes from immuneACCESS by way of TCRdb, which keeps in-frame sequences with V and J called. Part of the clones is missing from these tables; in studies checked, under half for an unresolved V gene and the rest for unknown reasons. In this sample the table shows about 8,000 clones, around 89% of which occur a single time. The leading ten clones occupy 4% to 5.5% of the sample. Source: CD4+ or CD8+ T cells sorted from blood, taken in a trial of the OX40 agonist ivuxolimab. The sequence joins TRBV7-8 to TRBJ2-5, with the D gene call left open. The clonotype comes from an adult with an advanced solid tumor such as melanoma, head and neck, liver or kidney cancer. At the DNA level, the sequence is TGTGCCAGCAGCTTAGTGTCCGAGGCTGAGACCCAGTACTTC. Translation gives CASSLVSEAETQYF. The full variable domain, completed from the reference TRBV7-8 and TRBJ2-5 proteins outside the CDR3, reads GAGVSQSPRYKVAKRGQDVALRCDPISGHVSLFWYQQALGQGPEFLTYFQNEAQLDKSGLPSDRFFAERPEGSVSTLKIQRTQQEDSAVYLCASSLVSEAETQYFGPGTRLLVL.